This section outlines one T cell receptor (beta chain) sequence together with its context. The cohort comprised adults aged 18 to 89 years residing in under 30 US areas. Each participant's cohort was designated according to participant-reported clinical history. The V gene's germline CDR1 is SGHTA and CDR2 FQGTGA. V trimming: 4 bases; J trimming: 0 bases; junction bases outside the gene matches: 12. The CDR3 has 19 residues. The data were taken from a study of blood T cell repertoires in COVID-19. On the study more broadly: Sample material is recorded as cDNA or gDNA derived from T cells, B-cell-depleted T cells, or PBMCs.

As handled by the study authors: Amplification of reference gene primers was used by the study to estimate nucleated cell counts. TCRdb's copy holds only in-frame clones and misses some; the assay was immunoSEQ multiplex PCR. The V and J calls and clone size come from that table; D and trimming were worked out from the DNA. The sample records about 220,000 clones, 70% to 85% being singletons. The chain uses TRBV7-3 and TRBJ2-7; 13 bases are shared with TRBD2. The receptor was derived from a woman aged 55-70 years who had recovered from COVID-19. The material sequenced was PBMCs or T cells enriched from blood (not recorded which). This chain's CDR3 is CASSSHPPGLAGTSYEQYF. For the CDR3, the DNA is TGTGCCAGCAGCTCTCACCCCCCGGGACTAGCGGGGACCTCCTACGAGCAGTACTTC. Based on the CDR3 plus reference TRBV7-3 and TRBJ2-7, the full variable domain is GAGVSQTPSNKVTEKGKYVELRCDPISGHTALYWYRQSLGQGPEFLIYFQGTGAADDSGLPNDRFFAVRPEGSVSTLKIQRTERGDSAVYLCASSSHPPGLAGTSYEQYFGPGTRLTVT.